This TCR beta chain was captured in a study of blood T cells in healthy people across ages. General study results and limits: Aged donors had fewer naive CD4+ cells and lower diversity than long-lived donors.

A second about 6 to 12 cycle PCR used barcoded and J-beta primers. In TCRdb, the 5' RACE reads were re-called with MiXCR into one record per CDR3 protein. The sample includes 1.5 million to 2 million distinct CDR3 sequences, under 30% of them seen just once. V was cut by 3 bases and J by 4 bases, with 15 bases left in between. Germline V lookup: CDR1 DFQATT, CDR2 SNEGSKA (reference sequence). The CDR3 covers 14 residues. In its sample, this clonotype was seen once. Its antigen is as yet unknown. This chain links TRBV20-1 with TRBJ1-1; possibly TRBD1 for D (6 bases). The sample consisted of blood. The TCR originated in a woman aged 25 to 39 in good health. Written as DNA, the CDR3 is TGCAGTGCTAGTGGGCCGGGGGCTGGCACTGAAGCTTTCTTT. Its protein product is CSASGPGAGTEAFF.